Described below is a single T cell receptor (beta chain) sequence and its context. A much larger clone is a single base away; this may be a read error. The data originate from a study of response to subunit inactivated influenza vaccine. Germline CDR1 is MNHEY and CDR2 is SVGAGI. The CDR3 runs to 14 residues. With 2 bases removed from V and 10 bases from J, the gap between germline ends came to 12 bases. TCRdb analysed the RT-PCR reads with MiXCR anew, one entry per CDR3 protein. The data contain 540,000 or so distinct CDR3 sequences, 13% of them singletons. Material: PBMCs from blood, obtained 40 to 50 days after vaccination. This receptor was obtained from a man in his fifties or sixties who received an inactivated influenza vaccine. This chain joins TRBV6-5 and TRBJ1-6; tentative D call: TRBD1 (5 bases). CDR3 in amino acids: CASSYADGDSPLHF. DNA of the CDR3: TGTGCCAGCAGTTACGCGGACGGGGACTCACCCCTCCACTTT.